This is a list of T cell receptor beta chains from one sample in a study of somatic mutations in cytotoxic T cells in rheumatoid arthritis. Method: immunoSEQ multiplex PCR; TCRdb's copy keeps in-frame clones and lacks some. The sample lists 15,000 or so clones, about four fifths occurring once. The specimen was CD8+ T cells sorted from blood. The receptor source for this set is an adult with rheumatoid arthritis. Each CDR3 is given with its conserved first and last residue. Not all rows give a size; the values are once, few, many and, for expanded clones, a class.

J	size	V	CDR3
TRBJ2-1	-	TRBV13	CASSLRQSSYNEQFF
TRBJ1-2	-	TRBV7-9	CASSSEDGTFEVYGYTF
TRBJ1-5	-	TRBV6-1	CASRSQGIEPQHF
TRBJ1-1	few	TRBV4-2	CASSQQGITEAFF
-	-	TRBV2	CASRAGLPYEQYF
TRBJ2-7	-	TRBV10-2	CASSGYPLRSTTQSSYEQYF
TRBJ2-5	-	TRBV7-6	CASSSPGTLVETQYF
TRBJ1-2	-	TRBV4-1	CASSPRGQGLLSYGYTF
TRBJ2-5	-	TRBV19	CASSITSGSDETQYF
TRBJ2-3	-	TRBV7-3	CASSLGLTDTQYF
TRBJ1-1	-	TRBV27	CASSLSHRVITEAFF
TRBJ1-3	-	TRBV7-9	CASSTGVQSPGNTIYF
TRBJ2-3	-	TRBV19	CASRLAGVADTQYF
TRBJ2-1	-	TRBV7-3	CASSFLAGETAEQFF
TRBJ1-1	-	TRBV4-1	CASSLGGRGALGAFF
TRBJ1-3	-	TRBV11-2	CASSLTSSGNTIYF
TRBJ1-1	-	TRBV5-1	CASSKPQGTEAFF
TRBJ2-1	-	TRBV7-9	CASSSSLSYNEQFF
TRBJ1-5	-	TRBV10-2	CASSGTERNQPQHF
TRBJ2-5	-	TRBV9	CASSTSGAGETQYF
TRBJ1-6	-	TRBV7-2	CASSLASGDSPLHF
TRBJ1-2	-	TRBV27	CASSLYGANYGYTF